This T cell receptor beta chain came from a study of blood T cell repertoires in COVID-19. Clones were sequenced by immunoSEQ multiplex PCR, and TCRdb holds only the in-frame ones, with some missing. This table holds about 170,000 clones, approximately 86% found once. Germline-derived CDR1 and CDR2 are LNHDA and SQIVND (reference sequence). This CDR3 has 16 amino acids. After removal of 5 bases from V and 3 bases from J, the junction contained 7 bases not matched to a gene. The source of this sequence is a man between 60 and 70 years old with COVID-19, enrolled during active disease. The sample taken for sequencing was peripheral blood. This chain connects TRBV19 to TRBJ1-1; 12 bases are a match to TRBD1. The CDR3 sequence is CASSPGTGGMDTEAFF. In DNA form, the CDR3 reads TGTGCCAGTAGTCCCGGGACAGGGGGCATGGACACTGAAGCTTTCTTT.